This T cell receptor beta chain was identified in a study of T cell repertoires in cytomegalovirus infection. At the level of the study: Alongside well-studied HLA-B-restricted CMV epitopes, recently identified HLA-C-restricted CMV epitopes were also used. A matching HLA type, together with CMV infection, was signaled by public TCR beta signatures. General study points: In two of eight donors, the top clonotype was HLA-C-restricted CMV-specific.

The CDR3 totals 13 residues. V was trimmed by 8 bases and J by 2 bases, leaving 12 bases between them. CDR1 is SEHNR, CDR2 FQNEAQ, per germline (reference sequence). TCRdb re-called the reads with MiXCR, one entry per CDR3 protein. The sample has approximately 1,000,000 distinct CDR3 sequences; around 31% are singletons. Note on this clonotype: The target antigen is unknown.

The material was cultured CD8+ T cells from PBMCs, obtained from culture after CMV antigen stimulation. The chain employs TRBV7-9 and TRBJ1-2; possible D gene TRBD1, 6 bases. This TCR derives from a human donor in good health (CMV status not recorded). Some clones in this sample may be carry-over from other donors' samples. The CDR3 spells CASLTGTNYGYTF. CDR3 coding DNA: TGTGCCAGCCTCACAGGGACGAACTATGGCTACACCTTC.